The 20 T cell receptor beta chains given below trace back to one sample, sequenced in a study of blood T cell repertoires in COVID-19. Only in-frame clones appear in the TCRdb table, and some are missing; sequencing was by immunoSEQ multiplex PCR. This table has some 460,000 clones, 75% to 90% appearing once. The specimen was peripheral blood. These receptors originate from a woman aged 25 to 39 with acute or convalescent COVID-19.

This clone came up once. The V call is TRBV13, the J call TRBJ2-1, with a weak D call TRBD1 (5 bases). The length of the CDR3 is 13 residues. Germline values: CDR1 PRHDT, CDR2 FYEKMQ (reference sequence). Between the trimmed V and J ends, which lost 6 bases and 4 bases, there was a span of 10 bases. DNA of the CDR3: TGTGCCAGCAGGCCTACAGGTTACAATGAGCAGTTCTTC. Translating it yields CASRPTGYNEQFF.

This clone was counted only a few times. V gene TRBV6-6 combines with J gene TRBJ1-5, with TRBD1 as a possible D gene (6 bases). The CDR3 contains 13 residues. Trimming took 6 bases from V and 2 from J, leaving 8 bases between them. CDR1 MNHNY and CDR2 SVGAGI come from the germline V gene (reference sequence). CDR3 sequence: CASRAGGNQPQHF. CDR3 bases: TGTGCCAGCAGGGCAGGGGGCAATCAGCCCCAGCATTTT.

The V and J genes are TRBV9 and TRBJ1-1, with 10 bases lining up with TRBD1. This CDR3 has 14 amino acids. After removal of 0 bases from V and 5 bases from J, the junction contained 1 base not matched to a gene. Germline-derived CDR1 and CDR2 are SGDLS and YYNGEE. CDR3 sequence reads: CASSVADRGTEAFF. The CDR3 DNA follows: TGTGCCAGCAGCGTAGCGGACAGGGGGACTGAAGCTTTCTTT.

This clone showed up just once. The chain combines TRBV12-3 or TRBV12-4 with TRBJ1-5; TRBD1 agrees at 8 bases. The CDR3 loop spans 11 amino acids. Trimming at V came to 5 bases and at J to 12 bases, leaving 3 bases not matched to a gene. The CDR3, as DNA: TGTGCCAGCAGTCAGGACAGGGACCAGCATTTT. Its translation: CASSQDRDQHF.

This sequence joins TRBV5-1 and TRBJ2-5, with a tentative D call TRBD1 (5 bases). V was trimmed by 4 bases and J by 3 bases, leaving 13 bases between them. CDR1 and CDR2 from the germline V gene are SGHRS and YFSETQ. The CDR3 contains 14 residues. The CDR3 nucleotides are TGCGCCAGCAGCCGAAAAGGACAAGAAGAGACCCAGTACTTC. Protein product: CASSRKGQEETQYF.

The V and J genes are TRBV4-1 and TRBJ1-1, with 7 positions matching TRBD1. This CDR3 spans 15 amino acids. Germline loops: CDR1 MGHRA, CDR2 YSYEKL. Trimming removed 4 bases from V and 1 base from J; junction bases left unmatched: 6. The DNA for the CDR3 is TGCGCCAGCAGCCCAGAGACAGGGACGAACACTGAAGCTTTCTTT. Residues: CASSPETGTNTEAFF.

The chain uses TRBV7-9 and TRBJ2-7; 10 positions match TRBD1. The CDR3 contains 15 residues. J lost 3 bases, V lost 4 bases, and 6 bases had no gene match. The germline V gene encodes CDR1 SEHNR and CDR2 FQNEAQ (reference sequence). The CDR3 here is CASSSRDRGYYEQYF. In DNA, the CDR3 is TGTGCCAGCAGCTCACGGGACAGGGGTTACTACGAGCAGTACTTC.

The V and J genes are TRBV19 and TRBJ1-2; 8 bases match TRBD1. The CDR3 has 16 amino acids. The V segment lost 6 bases and the J segment 6 bases; nucleotides outside the gene matches: 15. CDR1 is LNHDA, CDR2 SQIVND, per germline (reference sequence). The CDR3 DNA follows: TGTGCCAGTAGCCGAACATCTCAGGGGGCGCAACATGGCTACACCTTC. Protein product: CASSRTSQGAQHGYTF.

This sequence joins TRBV18 and TRBJ2-7, with 9 bases aligning to TRBD1. Trimming cost V 3 bases and J 6 bases; bases outside gene matches: 6. Germline lookup yields CDR1 KGHSH and CDR2 LQKENI. The CDR3 runs to 14 residues. This CDR3 is CASSPPGQGTEQYF. The CDR3 DNA sequence: TGTGCCAGCTCACCGCCGGGACAGGGTACCGAGCAGTACTTC.

The V gene is TRBV6-5, the J gene TRBJ1-2, with D possibly being TRBD1 (6 bases). From germline, CDR1 is MNHEY and CDR2 SVGAGI. Deletions cut 6 bases from V and 2 bases from J, with 10 bases between. The CDR3 has 13 amino acids. This chain's CDR3 is CASRLGQNYGYTF. CDR3 DNA: TGTGCCAGCAGACTAGGACAGAACTATGGCTACACCTTC.

The gene calls are TRBV23-1 and TRBJ2-7; D not certain. TRBV23-1 is assigned to the ORF class and has an uncertain function. The length of the CDR3 is 15 residues. V was cut by 0 bases and J by 3 bases, with 12 bases left in between. This CDR3 is CASSQSGQSLYEQYF. The CDR3 bases are TGCGCCAGCAGTCAATCGGGCCAGTCGCTCTACGAGCAGTACTTC.

The V and J genes are TRBV12-3 or TRBV12-4 and TRBJ2-3; D gene uncertain. The ends were cut back, 3 bases at V and 6 bases at J, with 10 bases in the middle. The CDR3 runs 13 residues. The CDR3 is CASSFSPVDTQYF. The CDR3 bases are TGTGCCAGCAGTTTTAGTCCCGTTGATACGCAGTATTTT.

The rearrangement links TRBV7-9 to TRBJ1-3, with unresolved D. CDR1 and CDR2 from the germline V gene are SEHNR and FQNEAQ (reference sequence). CDR3 size: 13 residues. V dropped 1 base and J dropped 10 bases, with 11 bases sitting between them. The CDR3 sequence is CASSLVPESTIYF. CDR3 nucleotide sequence: TGTGCCAGCAGCTTAGTGCCGGAGTCAACCATATATTTT.

The chain couples TRBV20-1 to TRBJ1-5; D unclear. Per germline, CDR1 DFQATT and CDR2 SNEGSKA (reference sequence). The CDR3 spans 11 residues. Trimming pared 3 bases from V and 9 bases from J, leaving 9 bases between. The CDR3 is CSASRRGPQHF. As DNA, the CDR3 is TGCAGTGCTAGTCGAAGAGGGCCCCAGCATTTT.

The chain carries TRBV4-1 and TRBJ2-5, with 7 positions matching TRBD1. CDR1 and CDR2 from the germline V gene are MGHRA and YSYEKL. The CDR3 has 14 amino acids. Trimming at V came to 3 bases and at J to 4 bases, leaving 5 bases not matched to a gene. The CDR3 bases are TGCGCCAGCAGCCAGACAGGGTCCGGAGAGACCCAGTACTTC. It translates to CASSQTGSGETQYF.

The chain couples TRBV6-5 to TRBJ2-3; 7 bases are shared with TRBD2. CDR1 and CDR2 from the germline V gene are MNHEY and SVGAGI. The CDR3 loop spans 15 amino acids. V trimming: 7 bases; J trimming: 6 bases; junction bases outside the gene matches: 13. CDR3 nucleotides: TGTGCCAGCACCTCGCAAAGGACTAGAGCGGATACGCAGTATTTT. It yields the protein CASTSQRTRADTQYF.

The chain links TRBV5-1 to TRBJ2-3, with 9 bases aligning to TRBD2. This CDR3 region has 14 residues. The germline gives CDR1 SGHRS, CDR2 YFSETQ. The V gene end was trimmed by 5 bases and the J gene end by 5 bases; junction bases not matched to a gene: 6. The DNA of the CDR3 is TGCGCCAGCAGAATGGGACTAGCAGTAGATACGCAGTATTTT. Its translation is CASRMGLAVDTQYF. The complete variable domain, with remaining parts taken from reference TRBV5-1 and TRBJ2-3, reads KAGVTQTPRYLIKTRGQQVTLSCSPISGHRSVSWYQQTPGQGLQFLFEYFSETQRNKGNFPGRFSGRQFSNSRSEMNVSTLELGDSALYLCASRMGLAVDTQYFGPGTRLTVL.

This chain links TRBV4-1 with TRBJ2-7; 9 bases fit TRBD2. Trimming cost V 2 bases and J 1 base; bases outside gene matches: 3. The CDR3 extends over 15 amino acids. In germline, CDR1 is MGHRA, CDR2 YSYEKL. CDR3 sequence (DNA): TGCGCCAGCAGCCAAATGACTAGCGGTTCCTACGAGCAGTACTTC. Translating it yields CASSQMTSGSYEQYF.

To note about this clone: The same CDR3 can be traced to other DNA sequences in this sample. The gene calls are TRBV5-1 and TRBJ1-3; D is perhaps TRBD1 (5 bases). V was trimmed by 1 base and J by 1 base, leaving 9 bases between them. CDR1 SGHRS and CDR2 YFSETQ come from the germline V gene. This CDR3 is 15 amino acids long. CDR3 amino acids: CASSLSGGSGNTIYF. CDR3 bases: TGCGCCAGCAGCTTGTCGGGGGGATCTGGAAACACCATATATTTT.

The V call is TRBV7-2, the J call TRBJ2-1, with TRBD2 matching over 13 bases. V lost 3 bases and J lost 9; bases outside the gene matches: 5. Germline CDR1 reads SGHTA; CDR2 reads FQGNSA. The CDR3 spans 15 residues. The CDR3 here is CASSFTSGGAGEQFF. The DNA for the CDR3 is TGTGCCAGCAGCTTTACTAGCGGGGGGGCGGGTGAGCAGTTCTTC. Looking up the rest from reference TRBV7-2 and TRBJ2-1 gives the full variable domain: GAGVSQSPSNKVTEKGKDVELRCDPISGHTALYWYRQSLGQGLEFLIYFQGNSAPDKSGLPSDRFSAERTGGSVSTLTIQRTQQEDSAVYLCASSFTSGGAGEQFFGPGTRLTVL.